Presented here are 8 T cell receptor beta chains from one specimen sequenced in a study of spatial heterogeneity in lung cancer (dated by TCRdb to the late 2010s). The intended sense of this specimen's time point label: blood at routine non-recurrence follow-up after resection. TCR sequencing used whole RNA extracted from tumor and nontumor lung tissue, or from cryopreserved PBMC samples, without cell sorting. The library was obtained by 5' RACE. Sequencing used a NextSeq 500. TCRdb redid the processing of the public reads, applying fastp at Q25 and MiXCR, and retained in-frame beta chains. Each entry merges the rows of one CDR3 protein and shows their most common DNA and genes. The sample yields around 110,000 distinct CDR3 sequences; 9% to 15% were counted once. Over 15% of the sample belongs to the ten largest clones. This material consisted of PBMCs, taken at follow-up. The source of these receptors is a male donor with early-stage non-small cell lung cancer.

A few counts support this clonotype. The genes are TRBV6-2 or TRBV6-3 and TRBJ1-2, with a weak D call TRBD1 (5 bases). CDR1 is MNHEY, CDR2 SVGEGT, per germline. This CDR3 region has 13 residues. With 0 bases removed from V and 5 bases from J, the gap between germline ends came to 7 bases. CDR3: CASSYSTEYGYTF. As DNA, the CDR3 is TGTGCCAGCAGTTACTCGACAGAATATGGCTACACCTTC.

The CDR3 sequence: CASSQESDTQYF. The CDR3, as DNA: TGCGCCAGCAGCCAAGAATCAGATACGCAGTATTTT. The J gene is TRBJ2-3, the V gene TRBV4-3, with D uncertain. The ends were cut back, 0 bases at V and 4 bases at J, with 2 bases in the middle. The CDR3 length is 12 residues. CDR1 is LGHNA, CDR2 YSLEER, per germline.

This clonotype has just a few counts. V usage is TRBV19 and J usage is TRBJ1-2; 9 nucleotides match TRBD1. CDR3 length equals 14 residues. J gave up 2 bases and V 5 bases, and 3 bases lay outside the gene matches. From germline, CDR1 is LNHDA and CDR2 SQIVND (reference sequence). CDR3 DNA sequence: TGTGCCAGTAGTCCGGACAGGGGAAACTATGGCTACACCTTC. Translating gives CASSPDRGNYGYTF.

This clonotype was seen a few times. CDR3 region: CASSVYGTVGETQYF. CDR3 DNA: TGTGCCAGCAGCGTGTACGGGACAGTCGGAGAGACCCAGTACTTC. The V and J genes are TRBV7-8 and TRBJ2-5; 7 nucleotides match TRBD1. Losses at the gene ends were 5 bases for V and 4 bases for J; bases not matched to a gene: 10. Germline CDR1 SGHVS, CDR2 FQNEAQ. The CDR3 totals 15 residues.

This clonotype came up a few times. The chain combines TRBV5-1 with TRBJ1-4; D perhaps matches TRBD1 (5 bases). Looked up from germline, CDR1 is SGHRS and CDR2 is YFSETQ. V lost 4 bases and J 7 bases, leaving 14 bases between the germline ends. The CDR3 sequence is 14 residues long. CDR3 in DNA: TGCGCCAGCAGCCCAGGGTCTGGGAGTGAAAAACTGTTTTTT. It translates to CASSPGSGSEKLFF.

The chain has TRBV6-2 or TRBV6-3 and TRBJ2-5; D call uncertain. V was shortened by 6 bases and J by 5 bases, with 10 bases between the two germline ends. There are 12 residues in the CDR3. Germline lookup yields CDR1 MNHEY and CDR2 SVGEGT. CDR3 nucleotides: TGTGCCAGCAGAGACTTGGGGGAGACCCAGTACTTC. Its translation is CASRDLGETQYF.

The chain employs TRBV3-1 and TRBJ2-3; D might be TRBD2 (5 bases). There are 15 residues in the CDR3. V lost 4 bases to trimming and J lost 6 bases, with 17 bases between them. Germline V gene lookup returns CDR1 LGHDT and CDR2 YNNKEL (reference sequence). The CDR3 DNA sequence: TGTGCCAGCAGCCTCAGCGGAGTCCTTAGGGATACGCAGTATTTT. This sequence encodes CASSLSGVLRDTQYF.

There are a few counts of this clonotype. The chain is built from TRBV7-2 and TRBJ2-3; possibly TRBD1 for D (6 bases). The CDR3 totals 17 residues. Germline V gene lookup returns CDR1 SGHTA and CDR2 FQGNSA. Trimming removed 4 bases at V and 0 bases at J, with 17 bases between. CDR3 nucleotides: TGTGCCAGCAGCTACGGACAGTACACTTTTAGCACAGATACGCAGTATTTT. It yields the protein CASSYGQYTFSTDTQYF.